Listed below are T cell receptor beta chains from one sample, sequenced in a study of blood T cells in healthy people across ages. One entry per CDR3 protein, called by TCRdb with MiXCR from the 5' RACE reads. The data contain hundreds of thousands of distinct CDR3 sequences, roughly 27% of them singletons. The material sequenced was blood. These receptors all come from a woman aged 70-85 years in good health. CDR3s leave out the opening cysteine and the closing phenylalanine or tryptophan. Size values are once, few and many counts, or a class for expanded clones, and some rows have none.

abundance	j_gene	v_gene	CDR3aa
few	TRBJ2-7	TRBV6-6	ASSYSLGEQY
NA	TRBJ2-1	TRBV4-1	ASSQTKGWNEQF
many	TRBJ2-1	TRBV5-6	ASSLFTSGGNEQF
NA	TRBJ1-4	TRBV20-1	SARPSSINEKLF
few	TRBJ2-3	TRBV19	ASRREWGTDTQY
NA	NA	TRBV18	ASSRGAAEIYEQY
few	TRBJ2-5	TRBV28	ASLIRGETQY
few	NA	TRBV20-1	SATRGSGIYEQY
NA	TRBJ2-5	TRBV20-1	SAHPEEPGETQY
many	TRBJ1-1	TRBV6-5	ASRSLPGTGETEAF
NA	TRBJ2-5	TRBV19	ASSVSRGTAREETQY
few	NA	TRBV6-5	ASSYSRLTSGDNPYEQY
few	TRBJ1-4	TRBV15	ATSRGEGVVEKLF
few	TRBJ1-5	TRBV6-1	ASSVALNQPQH
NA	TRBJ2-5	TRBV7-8	ASSLIGGSGETQY
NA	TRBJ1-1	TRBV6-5	ASKAGGPNTEAF
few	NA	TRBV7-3	ASSPGGTKPNEQF
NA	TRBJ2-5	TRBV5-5	ASSSGLAGLQHGSEQY
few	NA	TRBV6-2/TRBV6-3	ASRSGEREQY